One TCR beta chain is described in this entry. Its specificity is unknown. Only in-frame clones appear in the TCRdb table, and some are missing; sequencing was by immunoSEQ multiplex PCR. Of around 10,000 clones in the sample, around four fifths were seen once. The V end was cut by 6 bases, the J end by 10 bases, with 13 bases between. Germline V CDR1 and CDR2: SGHNT, YENEEA. The CDR3 is made up of 12 amino acids. This sample is drawn from a study of PD-1 blockade in classical Hodgkin lymphoma. Study conclusions and caveats: The study reported lower baseline TCR diversity in newly diagnosed patients than in healthy donors. The study found that TCR diversity rose significantly by C4D1 in CD4+ but not CD8+ cells.

The time point: cycle 4 day 1 (C4D1), after more than five weeks of nivolumab. Brentuximab vedotin exposure varied among the patients, all of whom had relapsed after autologous stem cell transplantation. It was by magnetic negative selection that CD4+ T cells were purified from thawed PBMCs. The clonotype was recovered from a human donor with classical Hodgkin lymphoma. Sequenced here: CD4+ T cells from blood, sampled before the fourth cycle of nivolumab. The V gene is TRBV11-3, the J gene TRBJ1-5, with D hard to call. The CDR3 reads CASRRTEPPQHF. CDR3 bases: TGTGCCAGCAGGCGGACCGAACCACCCCAGCATTTT.